This passage covers 20 T cell receptor beta chains from one sample sequenced in a study of OX40 agonist ivuxolimab in advanced cancers. Libraries were prepared by immunoSEQ multiplex PCR; TCRdb keeps only in-frame clonotypes and omits some of them. Found here are some 89,000 clones, 80% to 90% of them singletons; the top ten hold approximately 1.7%. Specimen: CD4+ or CD8+ T cells sorted from blood, collected in a trial of the OX40 agonist ivuxolimab. These receptors all come from an adult with an advanced solid tumor such as melanoma, head and neck, liver or kidney cancer.

In its sample, this clone was seen once. The V call is TRBV4-1, the J call TRBJ1-2; 8 bases agree with TRBD1. The CDR3 is 18 amino acids. The V and J ends lost 0 bases and 6 bases, in that order; junction bases with no gene match: 15. Germline V gene data show CDR1 as MGHRA and CDR2 as YSYEKL. CDR3 nucleotides: TGCGCCAGCAGCCAAGATGTAAGGGACAGGCCCCCAAAGAATGGCTACACCTTC. Encoded protein: CASSQDVRDRPPKNGYTF.

The chain employs TRBV6-6 and TRBJ1-1; D not resolved. The CDR3 extends over 13 amino acids. Germline values: CDR1 MNHNY, CDR2 SVGAGI (reference sequence). V was clipped by 6 bases and J by 1 base, with 9 bases between them. Here the CDR3 reads CASRITTNTEAFF. The DNA of the CDR3 is TGTGCCAGCAGAATAACAACGAACACTGAAGCTTTCTTT.

The CDR3 loop is CASRDATSSEETQYF. CDR3 coding DNA: TGTGCCAGCAGGGACGCGACTAGCTCGGAAGAGACCCAGTACTTC. J is TRBJ2-5 and V is TRBV5-4; TRBD2 matches 7 bases. The V and J ends lost 5 bases and 3 bases, in that order; junction bases with no gene match: 10. This CDR3 is built from 15 residues. Germline V gene sequence: CDR1 SGHNT, CDR2 YYREEE (reference sequence).

The CDR3 region has the DNA TGTGCCAGCAGCTTAGAGGCCGGGACAGGGCGGTACGAGCAGTACTTC. The encoded protein is CASSLEAGTGRYEQYF. V and J are TRBV7-2 and TRBJ2-7; 9 nucleotides agree with TRBD1. CDR3 length: 16 residues. The trim removed 1 base at V and 4 bases at J, leaving 8 bases unmatched. The germline CDR1 and CDR2 sequences are SGHTA and FQGNSA. Using reference TRBV7-2 and TRBJ2-7 for the parts outside the CDR3, the full variable domain is GAGVSQSPSNKVTEKGKDVELRCDPISGHTALYWYRQSLGQGLEFLIYFQGNSAPDKSGLPSDRFSAERTGGSVSTLTIQRTQQEDSAVYLCASSLEAGTGRYEQYFGPGTRLTVT.

The genes are TRBV9 and TRBJ1-2, with 7 bases aligning to TRBD1. This CDR3 has 15 amino acids. V lost 4 bases, J lost 4 bases, and 10 bases stayed unmatched. The germline V gene has CDR1 SGDLS and CDR2 YYNGEE. The CDR3 nucleotides read TGTGCCAGCAGCCCTGAGGGGGCAAGGGTCTATGGCTACACCTTC. Translation: CASSPEGARVYGYTF. Drawing the rest from reference TRBV9 and TRBJ1-2, the complete variable domain is DSGVTQTPKHLITATGQRVTLRCSPRSGDLSVYWYQQSLDQGLQFLIQYYNGEERAKGNILERFSAQQFPDLHSELNLSSLELGDSALYFCASSPEGARVYGYTFGSGTRLTVV.

CDR3 sequence (DNA): TGCGCCAGCAGTCAGGGGGGGCATGCCCTTAGGGGGACAGATACGCAGTATTTT. It encodes CASSQGGHALRGTDTQYF. The chain is built from TRBV4-1 and TRBJ2-3; TRBD1 or TRBD2 may be the D gene (7 bases each). Germline CDR1 MGHRA, CDR2 YSYEKL. V was cut by 6 bases and J by 3 bases, with 25 bases left in between. The length of the CDR3 is 18 residues.

This sequence joins TRBV7-9 and TRBJ2-3, with TRBD1 matching over 9 bases. In germline, CDR1 is SEHNR, CDR2 FQNEAQ (reference sequence). The CDR3 consists of 16 residues. V gave up 4 bases and J gave up 3 bases; unmatched junction bases: 8. The CDR3, as DNA: TGTGCCAGCAGCTGGGGTCCCGGGACAGGGACAGATACGCAGTATTTT. It translates to CASSWGPGTGTDTQYF.

The chain employs TRBV11-2 and TRBJ2-2, with D perhaps matching TRBD2 (6 bases). The V gene's germline CDR1 is SGHAT and CDR2 FQNNGV. The CDR3 totals 12 residues. V was shortened by 10 bases and J by 1 base, with 7 bases between the two germline ends. The CDR3 DNA sequence: TGTGCCACCGGGGGGAACACCGGGGAGCTGTTTTTT. The encoded protein is CATGGNTGELFF.

This chain links TRBV6-5 with TRBJ1-2; no firm D call. Trimming removed 8 bases at V and 4 bases at J, with 11 bases between. The CDR3 totals 12 residues. Germline V gene lookup returns CDR1 MNHEY and CDR2 SVGAGI. The CDR3 reads CASGTEPYGYTF. DNA of the CDR3: TGTGCCAGCGGAACAGAACCCTATGGCTACACCTTC.

CDR3 DNA: TGTGCCAGCAGCTTGACTAGCGGAAGATACAATGAGCAGTTCTTC. It specifies CASSLTSGRYNEQFF. This rearrangement joins TRBV9 to TRBJ2-1; TRBD2 matches 9 bases. The CDR3 contains 15 residues. Per the germline V gene, CDR1 is SGDLS and CDR2 is YYNGEE. Germline trimming cut 4 bases from V and 4 bases from J; bases unmatched to any gene: 6.

The chain is built from TRBV5-4 and TRBJ2-3, with D perhaps assigned TRBD1 or TRBD2 (5 bases each). The CDR3 covers 14 residues. V was trimmed by 2 bases and J by 6 bases, leaving 13 bases between them. Germline CDR1 SGHNT, CDR2 YYREEE (reference sequence). The CDR3 DNA is TGTGCCAGCAGCTTCTACGGGGCTCCCGATACGCAGTATTTT. Translated, it gives CASSFYGAPDTQYF.

The chain has TRBV7-2 and TRBJ1-3; D gene unclear. V lost 4 bases, J lost 13 bases, and 17 bases lay in between. Germline V gene lookup returns CDR1 SGHTA and CDR2 FQGNSA. The CDR3 spans 13 residues. CDR3: CASSSTVGSSIYF. The CDR3 nucleotides are TGTGCCAGCAGCTCCACTGTGGGGTCCTCAATATATTTT.

The rearrangement joins TRBV11-1 to TRBJ2-7; 10 nucleotides line up with TRBD1. CDR3 length: 14 amino acids. V was pared by 5 bases and J by 6 bases, with 7 bases of the junction left unmatched. In germline, CDR1 is SGHAT, CDR2 FQDESV (reference sequence). CDR3 nucleotides: TGTGCCAGCAGCCGCCGCCGGACAGGGGGCGAGCAGTACTTC. Translated, it gives CASSRRRTGGEQYF.

This chain joins TRBV19 and TRBJ1-1; 7 nucleotides align to TRBD1. This CDR3 has 13 amino acids. In germline, CDR1 is LNHDA, CDR2 SQIVND (reference sequence). Trimming cost V 5 bases and J 7 bases; bases outside gene matches: 7. CDR3 nucleotides: TGTGCCAGTAGTCATACAGGGGATGATGAAGCTTTCTTT. Its protein is CASSHTGDDEAFF.

This rearrangement joins TRBV5-1 to TRBJ1-3; maybe TRBD1 (5 bases). The CDR3 runs to 16 residues. Between the trimmed V and J ends, which lost 0 bases and 4 bases, there was a span of 14 bases. CDR1 is SGHRS and CDR2 is YFSETQ in the germline V gene. DNA of the CDR3: TGCGCCAGCAGCTTGGCCGGGGCAGGGCACGGAAACACCATATATTTT. This sequence encodes CASSLAGAGHGNTIYF. Full variable domain (missing parts from reference TRBV5-1 and TRBJ1-3): KAGVTQTPRYLIKTRGQQVTLSCSPISGHRSVSWYQQTPGQGLQFLFEYFSETQRNKGNFPGRFSGRQFSNSRSEMNVSTLELGDSALYLCASSLAGAGHGNTIYFGEGSWLTVV.

The V call is TRBV4-2, the J call TRBJ2-7; D not certain. V shed 0 bases and J shed 10 bases, with 13 bases lying between them. This CDR3 is built from 13 residues. Germline CDR1 is LGHNA and CDR2 is YNFKEQ. The CDR3 coding sequence is TGTGCCAGCAGCCAAGATAAGGGAACGGTTCAGTACTTC. This gives the protein CASSQDKGTVQYF.

This clone has just one count. In DNA, the CDR3 is TGTGCCAGCAACCCCCCCTCGGACACTGAAGCTTTCTTT. It yields the protein CASNPPSDTEAFF. The V gene is TRBV27, the J gene TRBJ1-1; D uncertain. Germline CDR1 and CDR2: MNHEY and SMNVEV (reference sequence). The CDR3 is made up of 13 amino acids. Trimming took off 7 bases at V and 3 bases at J, with 12 bases between the two ends.

This rearrangement joins TRBV30 to TRBJ2-6; D tentatively reads TRBD1 or TRBD2 (5 bases each). Between the trimmed V and J ends, which lost 3 bases and 3 bases, there was a span of 12 bases. Germline lookup yields CDR1 GTSNPN and CDR2 SVGIG (reference sequence). The CDR3 covers 15 residues. The CDR3 DNA is TGTGCCTGGAGACCCGAGGGGCGTGGGGCCAACGTCCTGACTTTC. It specifies CAWRPEGRGANVLTF.

The chain carries TRBV6-5 and TRBJ1-3; D not certain. In germline, CDR1 is MNHEY, CDR2 SVGAGI. V was pared by 5 bases and J by 0 bases, with 8 bases between. This CDR3 is 14 amino acids long. DNA of the CDR3: TGTGCCAGCAGTCTCCGACACTCTGGAAACACCATATATTTT. As protein: CASSLRHSGNTIYF.

V is TRBV28 and J is TRBJ1-5; D is unclear. The CDR3 covers 14 residues. Per germline, CDR1 MDHEN and CDR2 SYDVKM. V was shortened by 2 bases and J by 0 bases, with 5 bases between the two germline ends. The DNA of the CDR3 is TGTGCCAGCAGTTTAGAAGTTAGCAATCAGCCCCAGCATTTT. Protein: CASSLEVSNQPQHF. The variable domain in full, with the rest retrieved from reference TRBV28 and TRBJ1-5, is DVKVTQSSRYLVKRTGEKVFLECVQDMDHENMFWYRQDPGLGLRLIYFSYDVKMKEKGDIPEGYSVSREKKERFSLILESASTNQTSMYLCASSLEVSNQPQHFGDGTRLSIL.